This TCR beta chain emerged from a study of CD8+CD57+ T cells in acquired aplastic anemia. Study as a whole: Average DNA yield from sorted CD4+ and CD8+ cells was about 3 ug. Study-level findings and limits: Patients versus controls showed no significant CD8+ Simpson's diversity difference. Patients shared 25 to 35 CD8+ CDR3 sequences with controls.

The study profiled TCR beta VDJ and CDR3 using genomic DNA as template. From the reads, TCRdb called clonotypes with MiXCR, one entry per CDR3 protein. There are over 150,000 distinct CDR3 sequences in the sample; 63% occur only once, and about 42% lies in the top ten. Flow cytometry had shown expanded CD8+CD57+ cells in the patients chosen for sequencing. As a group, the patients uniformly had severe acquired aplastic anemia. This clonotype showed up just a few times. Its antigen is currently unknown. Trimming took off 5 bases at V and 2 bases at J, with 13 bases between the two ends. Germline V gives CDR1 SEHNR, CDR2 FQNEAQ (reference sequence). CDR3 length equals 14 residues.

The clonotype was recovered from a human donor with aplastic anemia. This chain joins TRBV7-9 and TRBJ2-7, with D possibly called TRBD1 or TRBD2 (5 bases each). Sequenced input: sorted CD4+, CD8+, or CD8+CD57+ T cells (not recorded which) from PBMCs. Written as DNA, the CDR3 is TGTGCCAGCAGCCCCGTTGTGGGGGCCTACGAGCAGTACTTC. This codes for CASSPVVGAYEQYF.